This TCR beta chain was documented in a study of CD8 T cells in Susac syndrome. Overall study findings and caveats: Susac CD8+ clonal expansion peaked in TEMRA cells and active patients.

From germline, CDR1 is MNHEY and CDR2 SMNVEV (reference sequence). This CDR3 has 14 amino acids. The V end was cut by 4 bases, the J end by 1 base, with 11 bases between. In Susac syndrome patients, recently defined diagnostic criteria for definite or probable disease were met. Note on this clonotype: No antigen is known for it.

Random-hexamer reverse transcription was applied to roughly 0.5 to 1 ug RNA. In TCRdb, the immunoSEQ multiplex PCR reads were re-called with MiXCR into one record per CDR3 protein. The data show some 140,000 distinct CDR3 sequences, approximately 95% seen once. Sequencing input: CD8+ T cells from PBMCs. This sequence was found in a human donor with Susac syndrome. The chain combines TRBV27 with TRBJ2-7; weak D call: TRBD1 (6 bases). This chain's CDR3 is CASSSWTESYEQYF. The CDR3 DNA follows: TGTGCCAGCAGTTCTTGGACAGAGTCCTACGAGCAGTACTTC.